This T cell receptor beta chain was recorded in a study of blood T cell repertoires in COVID-19. Profiled with immunoSEQ multiplex PCR; TCRdb holds only in-frame clones, not every one. Of 97,000 or so clones in the sample, roughly 82% were seen once. This CDR3 is 19 amino acids long. Germline loops: CDR1 SGHVS, CDR2 FNYEAQ. V lost 5 bases, J lost 1 base, and 16 bases stayed unmatched. Sequences were obtained from peripheral blood. The TCR originated in a man between 65 and 80 years old with active or convalescent COVID-19. The chain uses TRBV7-6 and TRBJ2-4; TRBD1 agrees at 8 bases. The CDR3 DNA reads as TGTGCCAGCAGCCCTACAATCAGGGGGCGAGGTGTGGCCAAAAACATTCAGTACTTC. This translates into CASSPTIRGRGVAKNIQYF.